The source of this T cell receptor (beta chain) is a study of cytomegalovirus exposure and HLA in healthy donors. Study-wide results and caveats: In vitro confirmation showed three CMV-associated chains to be CMV antigen specific. Exclusion as indistinguishable affected some V segments, including TRBV6-2 and TRBV6-3. Sequence variants that were highly shared formed a cluster that was likely a sequencing artifact. Accurate prediction of most subjects' HLA-A and HLA-B alleles from TCR beta sequences was reported.

Primers for the PCR totalled 60 Vbeta and 13 Jbeta. The repertoire was sequenced with immunoSEQ multiplex PCR; TCRdb's copy has only in-frame clones and lacks some. The table lists about 120,000 clones, 70% to 75% of them singletons. This clone was detected once. The antigen is unknown. The CDR3 is 16 residues long. Germline CDR1 reads ENHRY; CDR2 reads SYGVKD. V lost 5 bases and J lost 9; bases outside the gene matches: 14. The chain recombines TRBV10-3 with TRBJ2-1; 9 bases align to TRBD2. The material sequenced was PBMCs. The sequence derives from a male donor in good health and CMV-seronegative. The CDR3 DNA reads as TGTGCCATCAGTTCCTCTGCCGGGACTAGCAGAGCTGAGCAGTTCTTC. Translation: CAISSSAGTSRAEQFF.